Following are 8 T cell receptor beta chains from one sample sequenced in a study of early T cells in non-severe SARS-CoV-2 infection. TCRdb processed the 5' RACE reads anew with MiXCR; each CDR3 protein has one entry. The data hold roughly 70,000 distinct CDR3 sequences, with roughly a sixth observed a single time. The source was whole blood, collected at baseline. These receptors originate from an adult who was a healthcare worker with PCR-confirmed SARS-CoV-2 infection or an uninfected control (not recorded which).

This sequence joins TRBV6-4 and TRBJ1-6; D unclear. The length of the CDR3 is 13 residues. Germline V lookup: CDR1 MRHNA, CDR2 SNTAGT. Trimming stripped 3 bases from V and 10 bases from J, with 10 bases between. The CDR3 region is CASSEEGWSPLHF. For the CDR3, the DNA is TGTGCCAGCAGTGAGGAGGGTTGGTCACCCCTCCACTTT.

This clonotype was seen a few times. This chain uses TRBV7-2 with TRBJ1-3; the match to TRBD1 covers 10 bases. CDR1 and CDR2 from the germline V gene are SGHTA and FQGNSA. The CDR3 has 15 residues. With V trimmed by 5 bases and J by 4 bases, 5 bases remained unmatched. CDR3 nucleotide sequence: TGTGCCAGCAGCCATGACAGGGGGCCCGGAAACACCATATATTTT. It encodes CASSHDRGPGNTIYF. The whole variable domain, filled in from reference TRBV7-2 and TRBJ1-3, reads GAGVSQSPSNKVTEKGKDVELRCDPISGHTALYWYRQSLGQGLEFLIYFQGNSAPDKSGLPSDRFSAERTGGSVSTLTIQRTQQEDSAVYLCASSHDRGPGNTIYFGEGSWLTVV.

The chain recombines TRBV5-1 with TRBJ2-1, with 7 nucleotides matching TRBD2. Germline CDR1 reads SGHRS; CDR2 reads YFSETQ. Trimming at V came to 0 bases and at J to 6 bases, leaving 9 bases not matched to a gene. The CDR3 is 16 amino acids. The CDR3 is CASSLAFAGVANEQFF. As DNA, the CDR3 is TGCGCCAGCAGCTTGGCCTTTGCGGGGGTAGCCAATGAGCAGTTCTTC. The variable domain in full, completed from reference TRBV5-1 and TRBJ2-1, reads KAGVTQTPRYLIKTRGQQVTLSCSPISGHRSVSWYQQTPGQGLQFLFEYFSETQRNKGNFPGRFSGRQFSNSRSEMNVSTLELGDSALYLCASSLAFAGVANEQFFGPGTRLTVL.

Comment on this clonotype: A much larger clone is a single base away; this may be a read error. The V call is TRBV5-8, the J call TRBJ2-7; D not resolved. Germline V gene lookup returns CDR1 SGHTS and CDR2 YDEGEE. V was pared by 1 base and J by 3 bases, with 5 bases between. CDR3 length equals 12 residues. Here the CDR3 reads CASSLTGYEQYF. The DNA of the CDR3 is TGTGCCAGCAGCTTGACGGGCTACGAGCAGTACTTC.

This clonotype was found many times. This chain uses TRBV20-1 with TRBJ1-1; D is unresolved. Germline CDR1 is DFQATT and CDR2 is SNEGSKA (reference sequence). This CDR3 is built from 12 residues. The ends were cut back, 5 bases at V and 4 bases at J, with 11 bases in the middle. The CDR3 protein is CSASGESTEAFF. As DNA, the CDR3 is TGCAGTGCTTCTGGTGAAAGCACTGAAGCTTTCTTT.

This chain uses TRBV28 with TRBJ1-2, with a weak D call TRBD1 (6 bases). Germline V gene data show CDR1 as MDHEN and CDR2 as SYDVKM. V was trimmed by 2 bases and J by 4 bases, leaving 14 bases between them. The CDR3 runs to 15 residues. CDR3 residues: CASSLTAGTLYGYTF. The DNA for the CDR3 is TGTGCCAGCAGTTTAACTGCCGGGACACTCTATGGCTACACCTTC.

This clonotype turned up a few times. The V gene is TRBV29-1, the J gene TRBJ2-2; 8 bases are a match to TRBD1. Looked up from germline, CDR1 is SQVTM and CDR2 is ANQGSEA. This CDR3 comprises 13 residues. With V trimmed by 3 bases and J by 7 bases, 4 bases remained unmatched. CDR3 sequence (DNA): TGCAGCGTTGAGACAGGGGTAGTCGGGGAGCTGTTTTTT. It translates to CSVETGVVGELFF.

This chain links TRBV15 with TRBJ1-1; no clear D gene. Germline CDR1 and CDR2: LNHNV and YYDKDF (reference sequence). Trimming removed 1 base at V and 8 bases at J, with 11 bases between. This CDR3 contains 13 residues. The CDR3 spells CATSRGRREEAFF. CDR3 bases: TGTGCCACCAGCAGAGGTAGGCGGGAAGAAGCTTTCTTT.